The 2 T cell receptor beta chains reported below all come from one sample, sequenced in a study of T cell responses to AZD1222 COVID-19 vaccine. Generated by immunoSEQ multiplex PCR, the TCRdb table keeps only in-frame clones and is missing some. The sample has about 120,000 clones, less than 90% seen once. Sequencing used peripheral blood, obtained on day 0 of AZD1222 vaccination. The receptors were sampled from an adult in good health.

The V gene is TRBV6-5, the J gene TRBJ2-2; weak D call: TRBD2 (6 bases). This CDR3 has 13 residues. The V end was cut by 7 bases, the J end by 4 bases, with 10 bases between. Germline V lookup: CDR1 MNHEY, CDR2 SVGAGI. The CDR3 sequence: CASTSGLTGELFF. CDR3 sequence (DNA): TGTGCCAGCACCTCGGGACTCACCGGGGAGCTGTTTTTT.

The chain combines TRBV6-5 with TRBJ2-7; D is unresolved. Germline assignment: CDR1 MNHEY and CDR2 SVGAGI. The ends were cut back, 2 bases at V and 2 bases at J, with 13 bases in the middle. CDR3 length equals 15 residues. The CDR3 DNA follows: TGTGCCAGCAGTTACCCGCCAAGGGTTCCCTACGAGCAGTACTTC. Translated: CASSYPPRVPYEQYF.